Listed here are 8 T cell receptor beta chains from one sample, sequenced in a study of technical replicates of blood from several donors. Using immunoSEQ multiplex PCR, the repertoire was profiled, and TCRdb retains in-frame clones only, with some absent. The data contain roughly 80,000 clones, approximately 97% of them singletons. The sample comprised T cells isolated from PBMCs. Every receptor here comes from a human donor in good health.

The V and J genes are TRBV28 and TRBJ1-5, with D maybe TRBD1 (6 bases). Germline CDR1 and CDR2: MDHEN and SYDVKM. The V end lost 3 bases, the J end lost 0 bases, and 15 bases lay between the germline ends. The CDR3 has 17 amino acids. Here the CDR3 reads CASSLEGGQYSNQPQHF. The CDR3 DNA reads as TGTGCCAGCAGTTTGGAAGGGGGTCAGTATAGCAATCAGCCCCAGCATTTT.

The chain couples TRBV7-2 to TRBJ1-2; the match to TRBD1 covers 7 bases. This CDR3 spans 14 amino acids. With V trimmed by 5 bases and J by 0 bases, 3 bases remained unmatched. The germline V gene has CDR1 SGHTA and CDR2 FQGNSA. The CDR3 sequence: CASSQGTANYGYTF. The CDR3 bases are TGTGCCAGCAGCCAAGGGACAGCTAACTATGGCTACACCTTC.

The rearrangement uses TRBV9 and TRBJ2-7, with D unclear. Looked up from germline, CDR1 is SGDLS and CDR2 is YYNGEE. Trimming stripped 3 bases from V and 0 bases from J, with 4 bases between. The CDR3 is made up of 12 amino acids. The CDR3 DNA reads TGTGCCAGCAGCGGTATCTCCTACGAGCAGTACTTC. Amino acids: CASSGISYEQYF.

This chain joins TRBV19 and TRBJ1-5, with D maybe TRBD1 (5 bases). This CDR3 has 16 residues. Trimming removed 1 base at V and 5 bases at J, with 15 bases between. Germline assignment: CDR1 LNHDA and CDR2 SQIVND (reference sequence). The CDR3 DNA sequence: TGTGCCAGTAGTATAGCGGACAAGGGCGTCTATCAGCCCCAGCATTTT. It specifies CASSIADKGVYQPQHF.

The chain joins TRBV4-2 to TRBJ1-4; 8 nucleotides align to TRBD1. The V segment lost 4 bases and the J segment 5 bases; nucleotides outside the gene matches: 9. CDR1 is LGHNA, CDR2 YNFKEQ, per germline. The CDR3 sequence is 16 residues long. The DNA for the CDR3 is TGTGCCAGCAGCCGCGCCCTCGGACAGGGAAATGAAAAACTGTTTTTT. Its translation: CASSRALGQGNEKLFF.

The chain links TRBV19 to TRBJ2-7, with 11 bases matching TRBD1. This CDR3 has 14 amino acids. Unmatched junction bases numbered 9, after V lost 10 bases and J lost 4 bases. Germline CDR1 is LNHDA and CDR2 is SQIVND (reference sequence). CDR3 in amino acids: CATSDRGQSYEQYF. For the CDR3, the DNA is TGTGCCACCTCGGACAGGGGGCAATCATACGAGCAGTACTTC.

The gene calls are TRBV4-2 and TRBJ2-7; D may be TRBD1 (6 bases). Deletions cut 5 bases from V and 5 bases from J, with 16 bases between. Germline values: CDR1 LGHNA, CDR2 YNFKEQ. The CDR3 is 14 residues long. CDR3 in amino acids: CASSAGARGDEQYF. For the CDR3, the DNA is TGTGCCAGCAGCGCAGGGGCCCGGGGTGACGAGCAGTACTTC.

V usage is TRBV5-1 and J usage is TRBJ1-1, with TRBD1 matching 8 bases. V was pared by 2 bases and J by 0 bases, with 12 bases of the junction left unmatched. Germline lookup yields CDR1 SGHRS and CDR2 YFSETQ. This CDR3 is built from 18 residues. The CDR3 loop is CASSFLETGAEMNTEAFF. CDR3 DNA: TGCGCCAGCAGCTTTCTCGAGACAGGGGCGGAAATGAACACTGAAGCTTTCTTT.